The entry below describes one TCR beta chain. Antigen unknown. The CDR3 is made up of 13 amino acids. Trimming removed 4 bases at V and 2 bases at J, with 9 bases between. Germline-derived CDR1 and CDR2 are SGHRS and YFSETQ. This sample was taken from a study of CD8 T cells in ankylosing spondylitis. With molecular barcodes, quantitative 5'-RACE was used to make the TCR beta libraries. From the 5' RACE reads, TCRdb called clonotypes with MiXCR, one entry per CDR3 protein. The table has 700,000 to 850,000 distinct CDR3 sequences, roughly 10% seen once; the top ten hold 0.51%. Whole-study results and caveats: Within peripheral blood, clones linked to disease were CD8+ and relatively rare. A TCR beta motif of several highly homologous variants seemed to mark ankylosing spondylitis blood. Reportedly, disease-linked clones are significantly enriched in ankylosing spondylitis patients' matched synovial fluid.

This TCR derives from a male donor with ankylosing spondylitis. Sequenced: blood, either unsorted or a sorted T cell fraction (not recorded which). The chain recombines TRBV5-1 with TRBJ2-5; D perhaps matches TRBD2 (5 bases). The CDR3 loop reads CASSKEVQETQYF. The CDR3 bases are TGCGCCAGCAGCAAGGAGGTACAAGAGACCCAGTACTTC.